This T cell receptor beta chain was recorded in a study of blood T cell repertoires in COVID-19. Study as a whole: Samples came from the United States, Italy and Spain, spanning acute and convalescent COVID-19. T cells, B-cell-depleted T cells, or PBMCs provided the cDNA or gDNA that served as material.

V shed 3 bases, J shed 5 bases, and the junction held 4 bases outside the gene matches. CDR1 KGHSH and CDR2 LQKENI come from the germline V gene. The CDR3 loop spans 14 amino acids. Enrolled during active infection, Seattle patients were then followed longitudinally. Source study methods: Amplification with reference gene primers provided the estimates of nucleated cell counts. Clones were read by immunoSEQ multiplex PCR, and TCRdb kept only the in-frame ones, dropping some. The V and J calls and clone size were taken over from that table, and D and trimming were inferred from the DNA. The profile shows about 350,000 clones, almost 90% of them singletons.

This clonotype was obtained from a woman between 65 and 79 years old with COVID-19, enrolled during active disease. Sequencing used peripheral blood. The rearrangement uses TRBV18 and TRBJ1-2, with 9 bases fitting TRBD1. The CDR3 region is CASSPTTGGYGYTF. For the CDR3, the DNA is TGTGCCAGCTCACCGACGACAGGGGGGTATGGCTACACCTTC.